Sequencing of this T cell receptor beta chain was carried out in a study of CD8+ T cells in alopecia areata. The V end was cut by 4 bases, the J end by 0 bases, with 11 bases between. Germline CDR1 is SGHRS and CDR2 is YFSETQ. The CDR3 contains 15 residues. This clone was counted many times. Its antigen remains unidentified. Study-wide results and caveats: Relative to mice, TCR sharing across patients was less clear, a difference possibly HLA-related. The study found that many expanded lesional clones persisted in scalp and blood during tofacitinib. Lesional scalp, notably in alopecia totalis/universalis, had clonality above that of normal scalp.

Indicated treatment: oral pan-JAK inhibitor, 5-10 mg twice daily. cDNA reverse transcribed from extracted RNA served as the sequencing template. Method: immunoSEQ multiplex PCR; TCRdb's copy keeps in-frame clones and lacks some. The sample gives a few hundred thousand clones, 35% to 40% of which show up once; roughly 0.45% is in the top ten. Sequencing used CD4+ T cells sorted from blood, obtained between weeks 30 and 35, from a patient treated with tofacitinib. V and J are TRBV5-1 and TRBJ1-3, with D maybe TRBD1 (5 bases). This receptor was identified in a human donor with alopecia areata. The CDR3 loop is CASSLDTVSGNTIYF. The CDR3 coding sequence is TGCGCCAGCAGCCTGGACACCGTCTCTGGAAACACCATATATTTT.